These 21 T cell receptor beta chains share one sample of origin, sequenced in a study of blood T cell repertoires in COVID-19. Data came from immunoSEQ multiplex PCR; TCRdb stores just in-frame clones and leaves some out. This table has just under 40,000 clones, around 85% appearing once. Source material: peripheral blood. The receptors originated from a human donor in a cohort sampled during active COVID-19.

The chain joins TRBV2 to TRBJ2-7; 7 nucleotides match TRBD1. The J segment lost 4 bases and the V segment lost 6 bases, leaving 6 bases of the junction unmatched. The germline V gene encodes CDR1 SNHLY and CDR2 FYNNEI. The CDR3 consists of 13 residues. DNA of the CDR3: TGTGCCAGCAGGCAGGGGGTTGTTTACGAGCAGTACTTC. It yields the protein CASRQGVVYEQYF.

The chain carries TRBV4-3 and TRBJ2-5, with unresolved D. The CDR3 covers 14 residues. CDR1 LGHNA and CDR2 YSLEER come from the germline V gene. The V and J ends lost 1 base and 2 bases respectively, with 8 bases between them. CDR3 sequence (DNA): TGCGCCAGCAGCCAAGTTGCCAGACAAGAGACCCAGTACTTC. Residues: CASSQVARQETQYF.

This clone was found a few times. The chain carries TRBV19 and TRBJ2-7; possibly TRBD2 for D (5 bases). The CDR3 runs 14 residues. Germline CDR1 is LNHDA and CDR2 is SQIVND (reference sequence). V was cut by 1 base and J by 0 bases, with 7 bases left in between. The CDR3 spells CASSIAGSSYEQYF. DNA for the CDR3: TGTGCCAGTAGTATAGCTGGGAGCTCCTACGAGCAGTACTTC.

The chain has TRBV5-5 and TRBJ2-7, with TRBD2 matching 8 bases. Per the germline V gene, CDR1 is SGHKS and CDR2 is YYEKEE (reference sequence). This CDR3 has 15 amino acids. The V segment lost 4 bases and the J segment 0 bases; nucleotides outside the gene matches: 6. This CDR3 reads CASSETSGRSYEQYF. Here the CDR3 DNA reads TGTGCCAGCAGCGAAACTAGCGGTCGCTCCTACGAGCAGTACTTC.

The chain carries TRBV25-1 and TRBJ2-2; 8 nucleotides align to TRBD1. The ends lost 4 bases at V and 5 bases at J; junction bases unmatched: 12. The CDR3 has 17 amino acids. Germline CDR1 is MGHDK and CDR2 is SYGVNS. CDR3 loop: CASSAWTGTFGTGELFF. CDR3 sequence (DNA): TGTGCCAGCAGTGCTTGGACAGGGACCTTCGGAACCGGGGAGCTGTTTTTT.

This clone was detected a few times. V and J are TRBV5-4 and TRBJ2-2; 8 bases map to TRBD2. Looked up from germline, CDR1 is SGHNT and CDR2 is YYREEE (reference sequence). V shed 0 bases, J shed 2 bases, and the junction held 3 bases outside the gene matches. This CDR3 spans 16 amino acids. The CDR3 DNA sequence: TGTGCCAGCAGCTTGGCGGGGGGGGCTAACACCGGGGAGCTGTTTTTT. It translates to CASSLAGGANTGELFF.

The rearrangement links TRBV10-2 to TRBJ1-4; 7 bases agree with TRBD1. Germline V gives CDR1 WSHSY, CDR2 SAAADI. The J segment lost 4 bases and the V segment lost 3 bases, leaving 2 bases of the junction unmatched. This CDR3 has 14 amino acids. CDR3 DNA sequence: TGCGCCAGCAGTGAACAGGGGATTAATGAAAAACTGTTTTTT. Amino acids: CASSEQGINEKLFF.

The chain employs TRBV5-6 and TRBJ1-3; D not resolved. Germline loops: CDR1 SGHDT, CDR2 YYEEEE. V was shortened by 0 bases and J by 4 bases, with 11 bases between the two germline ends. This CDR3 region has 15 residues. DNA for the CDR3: TGTGCCAGCAGCTTGGGAATTGGCCAAGGAAACACCATATATTTT. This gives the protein CASSLGIGQGNTIYF.

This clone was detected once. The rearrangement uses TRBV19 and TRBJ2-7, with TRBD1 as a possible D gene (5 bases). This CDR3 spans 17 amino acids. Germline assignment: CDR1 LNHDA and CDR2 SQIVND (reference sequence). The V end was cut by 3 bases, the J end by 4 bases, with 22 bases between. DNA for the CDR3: TGTGCCAGTAGTATCGGCCAGGGTAAGGTTTTATCGTACGAGCAGTACTTC. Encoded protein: CASSIGQGKVLSYEQYF.

CDR3 loop: CASSIEQSPHQFF. The CDR3, as DNA: TGTGCCAGTAGTATAGAGCAGTCACCCCACCAATTTTTT. The chain recombines TRBV19 with TRBJ1-4; D unresolved. V was shortened by 0 bases and J by 17 bases, with 16 bases between the two germline ends. In germline, CDR1 is LNHDA, CDR2 SQIVND (reference sequence). The CDR3 covers 13 residues.

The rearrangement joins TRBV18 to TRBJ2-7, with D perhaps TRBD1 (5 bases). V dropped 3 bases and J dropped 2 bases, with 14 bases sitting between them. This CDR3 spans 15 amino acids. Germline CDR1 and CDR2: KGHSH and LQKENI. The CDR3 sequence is CASSPPQDITYEQYF. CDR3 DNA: TGTGCCAGCTCACCTCCCCAGGACATTACCTACGAGCAGTACTTC.

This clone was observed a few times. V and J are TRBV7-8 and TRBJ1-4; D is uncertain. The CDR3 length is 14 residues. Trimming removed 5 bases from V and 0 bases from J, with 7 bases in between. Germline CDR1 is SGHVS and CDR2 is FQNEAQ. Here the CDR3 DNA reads TGTGCCAGCAGCCGAGTCGCAACTAATGAAAAACTGTTTTTT. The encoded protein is CASSRVATNEKLFF.

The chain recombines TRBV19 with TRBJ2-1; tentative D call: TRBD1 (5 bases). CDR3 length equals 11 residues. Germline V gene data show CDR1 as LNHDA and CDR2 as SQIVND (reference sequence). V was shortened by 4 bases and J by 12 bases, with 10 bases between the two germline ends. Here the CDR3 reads CASSTGHLQFF. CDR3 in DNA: TGTGCCAGTAGTACCGGACACTTGCAGTTCTTC.

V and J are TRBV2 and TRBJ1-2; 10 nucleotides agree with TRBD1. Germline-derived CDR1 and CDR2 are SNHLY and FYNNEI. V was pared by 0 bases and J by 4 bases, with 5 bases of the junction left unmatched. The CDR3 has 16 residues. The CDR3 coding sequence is TGTGCCAGCAGTGAAGCAGGCGGACAGGGGGTCTATGGCTACACCTTC. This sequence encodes CASSEAGGQGVYGYTF.

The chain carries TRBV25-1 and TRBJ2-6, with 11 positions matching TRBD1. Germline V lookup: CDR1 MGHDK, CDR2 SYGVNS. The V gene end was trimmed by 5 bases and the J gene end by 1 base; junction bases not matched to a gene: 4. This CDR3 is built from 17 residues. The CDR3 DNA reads TGTGCCAGCAGTAGACGGGACAGGGGGTCTGGGGCCAACGTCCTGACTTTC. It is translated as CASSRRDRGSGANVLTF.

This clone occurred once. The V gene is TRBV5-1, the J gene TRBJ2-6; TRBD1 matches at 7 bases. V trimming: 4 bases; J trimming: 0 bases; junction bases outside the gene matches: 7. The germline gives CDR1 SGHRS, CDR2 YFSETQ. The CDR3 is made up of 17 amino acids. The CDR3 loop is CASSPGTAFSGANVLTF. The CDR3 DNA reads TGCGCCAGCAGCCCCGGGACAGCGTTCTCTGGGGCCAACGTCCTGACTTTC.

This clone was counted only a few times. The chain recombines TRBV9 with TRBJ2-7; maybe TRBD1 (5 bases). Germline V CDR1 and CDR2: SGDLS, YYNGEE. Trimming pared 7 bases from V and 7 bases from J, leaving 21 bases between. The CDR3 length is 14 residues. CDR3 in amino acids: CASSPELTVREQYF. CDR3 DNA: TGTGCCAGCTCACCCGAATTGACAGTAAGGGAGCAGTACTTC.

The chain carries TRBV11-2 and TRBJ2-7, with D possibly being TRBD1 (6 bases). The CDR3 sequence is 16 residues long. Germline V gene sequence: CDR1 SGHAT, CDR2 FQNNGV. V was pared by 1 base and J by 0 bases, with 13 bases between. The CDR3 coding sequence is TGTGCCAGCAGCTTAGTTCCCGGACAGTACTCCTACGAGCAGTACTTC. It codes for CASSLVPGQYSYEQYF.

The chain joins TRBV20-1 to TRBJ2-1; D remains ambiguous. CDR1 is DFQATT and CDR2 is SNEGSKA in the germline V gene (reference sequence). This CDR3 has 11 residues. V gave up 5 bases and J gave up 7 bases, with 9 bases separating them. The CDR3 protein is CSAPKENEQFF. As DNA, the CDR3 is TGCAGTGCTCCAAAGGAGAATGAGCAGTTCTTC.

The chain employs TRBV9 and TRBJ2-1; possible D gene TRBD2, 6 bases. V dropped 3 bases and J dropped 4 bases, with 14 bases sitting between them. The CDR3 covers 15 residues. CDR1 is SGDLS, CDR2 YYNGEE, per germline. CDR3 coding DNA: TGTGCCAGCAGCGGCTCTGGAGGGCCTTACAATGAGCAGTTCTTC. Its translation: CASSGSGGPYNEQFF.

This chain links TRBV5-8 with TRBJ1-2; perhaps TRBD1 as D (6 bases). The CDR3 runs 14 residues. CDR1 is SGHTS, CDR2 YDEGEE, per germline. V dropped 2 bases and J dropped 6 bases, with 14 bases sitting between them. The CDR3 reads CASSLHSQGDGYTF. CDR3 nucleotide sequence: TGTGCCAGCAGCTTACATTCACAGGGCGATGGCTACACCTTC.